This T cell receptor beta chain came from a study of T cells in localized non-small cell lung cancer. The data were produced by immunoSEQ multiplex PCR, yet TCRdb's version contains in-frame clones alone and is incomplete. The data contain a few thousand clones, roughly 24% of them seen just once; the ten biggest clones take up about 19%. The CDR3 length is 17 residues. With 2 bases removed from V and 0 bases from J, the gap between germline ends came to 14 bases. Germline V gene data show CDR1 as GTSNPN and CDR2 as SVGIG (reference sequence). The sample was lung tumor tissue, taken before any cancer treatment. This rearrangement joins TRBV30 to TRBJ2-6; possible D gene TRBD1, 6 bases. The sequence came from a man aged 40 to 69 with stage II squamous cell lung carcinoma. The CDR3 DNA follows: TGTGCCTGGAGTTGGGGGCGGAAGAGCTCTGGGGCCAACGTCCTGACTTTC. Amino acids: CAWSWGRKSSGANVLTF.